This T cell receptor beta chain was captured in a study of blood T cell repertoires in COVID-19. Background on the study: The samples span acute and convalescent COVID-19 from the United States, Italy and Spain.

Germline V gives CDR1 SGDLS, CDR2 YYNGEE. The CDR3 covers 15 residues. J lost 2 bases, V lost 0 bases, and 3 bases had no gene match. In the authors' methods: Reference gene primer amplification gave nucleated cell count estimates. Here immunoSEQ multiplex PCR was the method, and the copy in TCRdb shows in-frame clones only, minus some. The V and J calls and clone size come from that table; D and trimming were worked out from the DNA. Counted here are about 90,000 clones, around 88% occurring once; the ten biggest clones make up 0.47%. Sequencing was performed on peripheral blood. The TCR was taken from a man aged 60 to 75 with acute or convalescent COVID-19. This rearrangement joins TRBV9 to TRBJ1-1; 8 bases are a match to TRBD1. The CDR3 DNA follows: TGTGCCAGCAGCGTAGTAACAGGGGGAAACACTGAAGCTTTCTTT. This codes for CASSVVTGGNTEAFF.